In this sample, the clone carrying this TCR beta chain turned up once. The antigen is unknown. This entry is derived from a study of T cell responses to AZD1222 COVID-19 vaccine. The CDR3 extends over 15 amino acids. Germline V CDR1 and CDR2: SGDLS, YYNGEE. After removal of 3 bases from V and 0 bases from J, the junction contained 4 bases not matched to a gene. Study-level points and caveats: Clonal diversity was possibly underestimated; the donors were predominantly white British and more often female. Within unmutated variant regions lay the reported targets of nearly half of spike-specific TCRs.

Some clones are missing from TCRdb's copy, which holds only in-frame ones; the method was immunoSEQ multiplex PCR. The sample contains about 93,000 clones, 75% to 90% of which appear only once. The sample was peripheral blood, taken 28 days after the second AZD1222 dose. The receptor was derived from an adult who received the AZD1222 COVID-19 vaccine. This chain joins TRBV9 and TRBJ1-2; TRBD1 matches at 8 bases. The CDR3 DNA follows: TGTGCCAGCAGCGGCACAGGGGGGACTAACTATGGCTACACCTTC. It specifies CASSGTGGTNYGYTF.